This T cell receptor beta chain is from a study of T cell responses to AZD1222 COVID-19 vaccine (dated by TCRdb to the early 2020s). Study-wide context: AZD1222 recipients whose second dose came at about 4 weeks and those whose second dose came at about 12 weeks were combined into one group, since spike-specific TCR depth and breadth did not differ between the two schedules. A total of 233 trial participants underwent TCR sequencing, of whom some 210 received two doses of AZD1222 and about 26 received two doses of the MenACWY control vaccine. Trial participants were enrolled into age subgroups of 18-55, 56-69 and 70-plus years, which contained around 150, 28 and 57 TCR-sequenced participants, respectively. What the work shows at the level of the full study, not this receptor alone: Because no day 14 peak-response samples were available, repertoires were characterized only after the peak T cell response. Most participants were white British and females outnumbered males, and the authors suggested that clonal diversity may have been underestimated. Vaccine-associated CD4 TCRs spanned the whole spike protein, with dominant responses in regions 160-218 and 743-854. After two AZD1222 doses, both the breadth and the depth of spike-specific TCRs were significantly higher than at day 0 and than in MenACWY recipients. Reportedly, close to half of the unique spike-specific TCRs recognized epitopes lying outside the regions that are mutated in the B.1.351 and B.1.1.7 variants. The 56-69-year group was small, and its depth increase did not reach significance, likely because of low power. Only five or six AZD1222 recipients were SARS-CoV-2 seropositive at baseline, limiting conclusions about previously exposed vaccinees.

To note about this clone: There is no known antigen for this receptor. One base away there is no much larger clone; base qualities are not given.

Read against the paper, the sample's time point label means: baseline before first vaccination. Samples from vaccinated people were obtained from the UK trials COV001 and COV002, which included a single-blind randomized controlled phase 2/3 trial of AZD1222 (ChAdOx1 nCoV-19) in healthy adults. For TCRbeta chain sequencing, PBMC samples were collected from trial participants at day 0 and at day 28 after the second dose. The CDR3, from cysteine to phenylalanine, totals 15 residues. Only CDR3 DNA remains: 45 bases, in frame from the first base. The CDR3 regions of human TCRbeta chains were analyzed by immunosequencing. Per the original workflow: Repertoire TCRs were checked for matches against a reference library of SARS-CoV-2-specific TCRs that had been generated using the MIRA antigen-specificity platform. Breadth was defined as the fraction of unique TCRs that were SARS-CoV-2-associated, and depth was defined as the fraction of total T cells that were SARS-CoV-2-associated. Using the MIRA data, each spike-specific TCR was assigned both to the spike region to which the TCR was reactive and to a CD4 or CD8 class. Log10-transformed breadth and depth values were compared by one-way ANOVA with Sidak's multiple comparisons tests. TCRdb provides this immuneACCESS table in a form limited to in-frame rearrangements. Some clones are lacking; in checked studies, under half of them reflect an unresolved V gene, and why the rest are absent is not known. V and J calls and clone size are given by that table; D and trimming were obtained from the DNA. The sample table lists under 130,000 clones, roughly 90% of them with a count of one. The ten largest clones take up roughly 1.1% of the sample.

The sequence links TRBV1 to TRBJ1-6. TRBV1 counts as a pseudogene. Here the sequenced sample was peripheral blood, taken on day 0 of AZD1222 vaccination. This receptor was taken from an adult in good health. The nucleotides read TGCACCAGCATCCCCAGAGGTTCGAAGTATTCACCCCTCCACTTT. This sequence encodes CTSIPRGSKYSPLHF.